This T cell receptor beta chain was found in a study of blood T cells in healthy people across ages. In the case of this clonotype: The antigen is undetermined.

A second about 7 to 12 cycle PCR used barcoded and J-beta primers. A tag from a template-switch adaptor with 12 random nucleotides marked each cDNA molecule. MiXCR was run by TCRdb on the 5' RACE reads, yielding one entry per CDR3 protein. Of some 1.8 million distinct CDR3 sequences detected, more than 35% appear once; the ten largest clones hold 23%. The CDR3 totals 13 residues. Trimming cost V 1 base and J 6 bases, with 10 bases left between them. CDR1 SGHDN and CDR2 FVKESK come from the germline V gene. Study-wide results and caveats: Across the age range, TCR beta diversity per million T cells fell in a roughly linear way. Naive T cell percentage showed a strong correlation with TCR beta diversity.

This sequence originates from a human donor in good health. Sequences were obtained from blood. V gene TRBV14 combines with J gene TRBJ2-7; no firm D call. The CDR3 spells CASSQVGYSEQYF. For the CDR3, the DNA is TGTGCCAGCAGCCAAGTGGGGTACAGCGAGCAGTACTTC.